This T cell receptor beta chain was documented in a study of blood T cell repertoires in COVID-19. In the original analysis: The assay estimated nucleated cells by amplifying reference gene primers. Assay used: immunoSEQ multiplex PCR; TCRdb lists only in-frame clones, some missing. The V and J calls and clone size were taken over from that table, and D and trimming were inferred from the DNA. The data show 280,000 or so clones, approximately 86% seen once. This TCR derives from a man aged 18 to 30 with active or convalescent COVID-19. Sequencing used peripheral blood.

The CDR3 reads CASTKRLAGTLGNIQYF. CDR3 DNA sequence: TGTGCCAGCACCAAAAGGCTAGCGGGGACGTTAGGGAACATTCAGTACTTC. The chain is built from TRBV28 and TRBJ2-4, with 9 nucleotides matching TRBD2. Germline CDR1 reads MDHEN; CDR2 reads SYDVKM. The CDR3 has 17 residues. Germline trimming cut 7 bases from V and 7 bases from J; bases unmatched to any gene: 17.